These 14 T cell receptor beta chains share one sample of origin, sequenced in a study of control samples from healthy donors and cancer patients. TCRdb's table, derived via immunoSEQ multiplex PCR, lists solely in-frame clones and lacks some. The table records roughly 120,000 clones, around 89% of them present only once. Input material: blood. Receptor source: a woman in her seventies in good health.

This sequence joins TRBV4-2 and TRBJ2-2; the D is unclear. Trimming removed 0 bases from V and 1 base from J, with 6 bases in between. The CDR3 has 15 residues. The germline CDR1 and CDR2 sequences are LGHNA and YNFKEQ. CDR3 nucleotide sequence: TGTGCCAGCAGCCAAGAGGCGCGGAACACCGGGGAGCTGTTTTTT. Residues: CASSQEARNTGELFF.

CDR3 protein: CATSAGGAGGNQPQHF. CDR3 sequence (DNA): TGTGCCACCAGTGCAGGGGGCGCGGGGGGCAATCAGCCCCAGCATTTT. J is TRBJ1-5 and V is TRBV24-1; 8 positions match TRBD1. V lost 5 bases to trimming and J lost 2 bases; unmatched junction nucleotides: 7. CDR1 KGHDR and CDR2 SFDVKD come from the germline V gene. CDR3 length equals 16 residues.

The gene calls are TRBV2 and TRBJ2-7; D perhaps matches TRBD2 (7 bases). This CDR3 region has 12 residues. Per germline, CDR1 SNHLY and CDR2 FYNNEI. Trimming removed 6 bases from V and 6 bases from J, with 12 bases in between. The CDR3 bases are TGTGCCAGCAGGACGGGGGGCCTCGAGCAGTACTTC. Translated: CASRTGGLEQYF.

The chain joins TRBV6-6 to TRBJ1-3; D unresolved. The V gene lost 2 bases and the J gene lost 2 bases, with 7 bases spanning the gap. The CDR3 runs to 14 residues. CDR1 MNHNY and CDR2 SVGAGI come from the germline V gene (reference sequence). The DNA of the CDR3 is TGTGCCAGCAGTTACGGGGAGGCTGGAAACACCATATATTTT. The encoded protein is CASSYGEAGNTIYF.

This chain links TRBV7-9 with TRBJ1-1, with 7 bases that match TRBD1. Trimming cost V 5 bases and J 8 bases; bases outside gene matches: 5. CDR1 is SEHNR, CDR2 FQNEAQ, per germline (reference sequence). The CDR3 is 12 residues long. The CDR3 reads CASSPTGLEAFF. CDR3 coding DNA: TGTGCCAGCAGCCCGACAGGGCTCGAAGCTTTCTTT.

The rearrangement joins TRBV5-4 to TRBJ2-7, with no clear D. CDR3 size: 11 residues. The ends were cut back, 3 bases at V and 2 bases at J, with 3 bases in the middle. Germline V gene lookup returns CDR1 SGHNT and CDR2 YYREEE (reference sequence). The CDR3, as DNA: TGTGCCAGCAGCTCGACCTACGAGCAGTACTTC. It yields the protein CASSSTYEQYF.

This chain uses TRBV27 with TRBJ1-2; the D is unclear. Trimming removed 3 bases at V and 2 bases at J, with 13 bases between. Germline lookup yields CDR1 MNHEY and CDR2 SMNVEV (reference sequence). The CDR3 consists of 15 residues. The CDR3 nucleotides read TGTGCCAGCAGTTTCGCCCGAAACGCCAACTATGGCTACACCTTC. Its translation is CASSFARNANYGYTF.

The chain uses TRBV5-1 and TRBJ1-3, with a possible D match to TRBD1 (5 bases). V lost 4 bases, J lost 0 bases, and 8 bases lay in between. In germline, CDR1 is SGHRS, CDR2 YFSETQ. This CDR3 is 14 amino acids long. CDR3 in DNA: TGCGCCAGCAGCCAAGACAGCTCTGGAAACACCATATATTTT. As protein: CASSQDSSGNTIYF.

In regard to this clone: Additional DNA sequences in this sample encode the identical CDR3. The rearrangement joins TRBV7-2 to TRBJ2-2; the match to TRBD2 covers 14 bases. Germline V gene lookup returns CDR1 SGHTA and CDR2 FQGNSA. The CDR3 consists of 17 residues. V dropped 5 bases and J dropped 0; count of bases not matched to a gene: 2. Here the CDR3 reads CASSRTSGGTNTGELFF. In DNA, the CDR3 is TGTGCCAGCAGCCGGACTAGCGGGGGGACGAACACCGGGGAGCTGTTTTTT. The full variable domain, in which reference TRBV7-2 and TRBJ2-2 provide the parts outside the CDR3, is GAGVSQSPSNKVTEKGKDVELRCDPISGHTALYWYRQSLGQGLEFLIYFQGNSAPDKSGLPSDRFSAERTGGSVSTLTIQRTQQEDSAVYLCASSRTSGGTNTGELFFGEGSRLTVL.

The rearrangement uses TRBV11-2 and TRBJ1-1; tentatively, D is TRBD1 (6 bases). Germline loops: CDR1 SGHAT, CDR2 FQNNGV. With 5 bases removed from V and 5 bases from J, the gap between germline ends came to 6 bases. This CDR3 has 11 amino acids. This CDR3 reads CASSQGTEAFF. CDR3 nucleotide sequence: TGTGCCAGCAGCCAGGGGACTGAAGCTTTCTTT.

The rearrangement joins TRBV5-1 to TRBJ1-2; TRBD1 might be the D (5 bases). V was clipped by 1 base and J by 4 bases, with 8 bases between them. Germline loops: CDR1 SGHRS, CDR2 YFSETQ. This CDR3 has 13 amino acids. CDR3 DNA: TGCGCCAGCAGCTTGTTAGACAGCTATGGCTACACCTTC. Translation gives CASSLLDSYGYTF.

The rearrangement joins TRBV6-2 or TRBV6-3 to TRBJ1-3; 7 bases are shared with TRBD1. Germline V gene data show CDR1 as MNHEY and CDR2 as SVGEGT. The CDR3 extends over 14 amino acids. V lost 6 bases, J lost 5 bases, and 7 bases stayed unmatched. This CDR3 is CASSLRGERNTIYF. CDR3 DNA sequence: TGTGCCAGCAGCCTCAGGGGGGAAAGAAACACCATATATTTT.

This clone has only a few counts. V and J are TRBV7-2 and TRBJ2-7; 7 nucleotides line up with TRBD2. The CDR3 runs to 14 residues. The germline V gene has CDR1 SGHTA and CDR2 FQGNSA. V trimming: 1 base; J trimming: 7 bases; junction bases outside the gene matches: 7. The DNA of the CDR3 is TGTGCCAGCAGCTTAGACTTTCCAGCGGGGGAGCAGTACTTC. Its protein product is CASSLDFPAGEQYF.

This clone showed up just once. The chain links TRBV9 to TRBJ1-1, with a tentative D call TRBD1 (5 bases). The CDR3 extends over 15 amino acids. Germline CDR1 is SGDLS and CDR2 is YYNGEE. V lost 0 bases, J lost 4 bases, and 13 bases lay in between. CDR3 sequence reads: CASSVEPGMGTEAFF. The CDR3 nucleotides are TGTGCCAGCAGCGTAGAACCAGGGATGGGCACTGAAGCTTTCTTT. The full variable domain, with the rest looked up from reference TRBV9 and TRBJ1-1, is DSGVTQTPKHLITATGQRVTLRCSPRSGDLSVYWYQQSLDQGLQFLIQYYNGEERAKGNILERFSAQQFPDLHSELNLSSLELGDSALYFCASSVEPGMGTEAFFGQGTRLTVV.